This T cell receptor (beta chain) was captured by sequencing in a study of T-cell memory formation after mild COVID-19. TCRdb independently ran MiXCR on the 5' RACE reads; one entry per CDR3 protein. The profile covers approximately 500,000 distinct CDR3 sequences, with roughly 23% appearing a single time and roughly an eighth taken by the ten largest. This sequence was found in an adult woman who had mild COVID-19 (a few samples of this study predate the infection). Cell type and time point are not known. The source material was PBMCs or a T cell subset sorted from them (not recorded which).

DNA of the CDR3: TGTGCCACCAGCAGAGGTGTCGGACAAGAGACCCAGTACTTC. Translating it yields CATSRGVGQETQYF. The genes are TRBV15 and TRBJ2-5, with D uncertain. Per the germline V gene, CDR1 is LNHNV and CDR2 is YYDKDF (reference sequence). V lost 1 base, J lost 2 bases, and 8 bases lay in between. The CDR3 covers 14 residues.